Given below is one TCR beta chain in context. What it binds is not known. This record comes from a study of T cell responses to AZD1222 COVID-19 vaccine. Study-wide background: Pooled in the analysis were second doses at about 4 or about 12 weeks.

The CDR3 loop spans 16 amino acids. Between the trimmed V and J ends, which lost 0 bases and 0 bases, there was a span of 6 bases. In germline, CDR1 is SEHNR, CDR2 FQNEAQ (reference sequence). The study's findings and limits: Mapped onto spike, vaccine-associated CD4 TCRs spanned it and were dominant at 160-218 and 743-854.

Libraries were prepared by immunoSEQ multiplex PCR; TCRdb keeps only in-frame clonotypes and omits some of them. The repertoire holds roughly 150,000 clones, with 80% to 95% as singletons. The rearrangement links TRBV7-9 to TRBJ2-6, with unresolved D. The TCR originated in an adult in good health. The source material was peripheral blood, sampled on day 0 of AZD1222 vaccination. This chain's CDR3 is CASSLAGISGANVLTF. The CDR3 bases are TGTGCCAGCAGCTTAGCGGGGATCTCTGGGGCCAACGTCCTGACTTTC.